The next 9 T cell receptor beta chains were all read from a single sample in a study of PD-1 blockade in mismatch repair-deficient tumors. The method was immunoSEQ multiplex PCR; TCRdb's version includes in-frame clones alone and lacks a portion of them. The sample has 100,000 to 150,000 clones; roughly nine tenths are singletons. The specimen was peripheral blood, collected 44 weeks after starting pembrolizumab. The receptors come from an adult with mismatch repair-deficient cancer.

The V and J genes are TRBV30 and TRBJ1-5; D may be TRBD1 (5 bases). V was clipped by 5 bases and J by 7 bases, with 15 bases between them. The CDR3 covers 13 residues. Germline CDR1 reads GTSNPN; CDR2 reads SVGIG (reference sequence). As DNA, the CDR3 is TGTGCCTGGGGGAGAGAGGGGCCCCAGCCCCAGCATTTT. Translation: CAWGREGPQPQHF.

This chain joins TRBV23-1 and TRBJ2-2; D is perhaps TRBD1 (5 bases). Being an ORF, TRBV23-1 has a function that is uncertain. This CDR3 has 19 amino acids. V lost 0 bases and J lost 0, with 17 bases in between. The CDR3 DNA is TGCGCCAGCAGTCAATCGGGGCAGCCTCCCATTTCGAACACCGGGGAGCTGTTTTTT. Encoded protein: CASSQSGQPPISNTGELFF.

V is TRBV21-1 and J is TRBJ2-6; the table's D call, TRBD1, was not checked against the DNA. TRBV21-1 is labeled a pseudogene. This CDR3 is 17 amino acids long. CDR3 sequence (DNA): TGTGCCAGCAGCAAAGGGGCGATTGGGTTTCGGGCCAACGTCCTGACTTTC. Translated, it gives CASSKGAIGFRANVLTF.

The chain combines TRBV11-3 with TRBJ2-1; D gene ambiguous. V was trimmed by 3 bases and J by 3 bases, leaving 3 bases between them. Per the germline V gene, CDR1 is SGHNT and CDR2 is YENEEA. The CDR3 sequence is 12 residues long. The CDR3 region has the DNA TGTGCCAGCAGCTTCCGCTACAATGAGCAGTTCTTC. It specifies CASSFRYNEQFF.

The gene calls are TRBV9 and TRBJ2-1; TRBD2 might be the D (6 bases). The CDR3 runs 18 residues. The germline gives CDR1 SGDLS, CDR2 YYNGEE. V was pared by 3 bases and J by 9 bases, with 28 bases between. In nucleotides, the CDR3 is TGTGCCAGCAGCGGAGGATCGGGACTTCGTATAAACCTCGCTGAGCAGTTCTTC. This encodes CASSGGSGLRINLAEQFF.

The DNA for the CDR3 is TGTGCCAGCAGCCATGCGATGGCGGGTTACGAGCAGTACTTC. This codes for CASSHAMAGYEQYF. The genes are TRBV5-4 and TRBJ2-7, with a weak D call TRBD2 (5 bases). The CDR3 runs to 14 residues. From germline, CDR1 is SGHNT and CDR2 YYREEE (reference sequence). V lost 4 bases, J lost 4 bases, and 15 bases lay in between.

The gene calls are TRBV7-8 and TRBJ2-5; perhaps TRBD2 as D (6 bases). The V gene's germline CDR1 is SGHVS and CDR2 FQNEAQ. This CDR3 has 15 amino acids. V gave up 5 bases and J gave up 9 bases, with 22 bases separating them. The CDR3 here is CASSGVGGPTGAQYF. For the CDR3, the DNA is TGTGCCAGCAGCGGTGTCGGGGGTCCCACGGGTGCCCAGTACTTC.

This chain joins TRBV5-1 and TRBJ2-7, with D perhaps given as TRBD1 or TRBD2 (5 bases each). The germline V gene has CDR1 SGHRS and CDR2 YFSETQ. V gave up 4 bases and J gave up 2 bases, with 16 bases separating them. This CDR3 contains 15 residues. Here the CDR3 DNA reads TGCGCCAGCAGCCCTGCGGGCAGGGAAACCTACGAGCAGTACTTC. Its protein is CASSPAGRETYEQYF.

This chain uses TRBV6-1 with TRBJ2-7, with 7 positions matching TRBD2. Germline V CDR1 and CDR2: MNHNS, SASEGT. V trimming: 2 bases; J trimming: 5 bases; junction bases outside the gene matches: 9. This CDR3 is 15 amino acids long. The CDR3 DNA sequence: TGTGCCAGCAGTGAAAGGGAGGGCACTACAAACGAGCAGTACTTC. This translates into CASSEREGTTNEQYF.